Sequencing of this TCR beta chain was carried out in a study of human T cells and chemical hapten exposure. The CDR3 has 15 amino acids. V was trimmed by 2 bases and J by 7 bases, leaving 12 bases between them. The germline CDR1 and CDR2 sequences are SGHVS and FNYEAQ. Time point here: pre-sensitization, week 0. Treatment indicated: therapeutic diphenylcyclopropenone sensitization with weekly scalp DPC. TCRdb reprocessed the RACE reads via MiXCR and lists one record per CDR3 protein. The data show about 40,000 distinct CDR3 sequences, roughly a tenth seen once. The V and J genes are TRBV7-6 and TRBJ1-6, with D possibly TRBD1 on 6 matching bases. The specimen was whole blood, collected in connection with sensitization to the hapten diphenylcyclopropenone (DPC). The TCR sequence derives from a man between 25 and 39 years old with alopecia areata. Some clones in this sample may be carry-over from other donors' samples. This CDR3 reads CASSLKTGLNSPLHF. DNA of the CDR3: TGTGCCAGCAGCTTAAAGACAGGCCTCAATTCACCCCTCCACTTT.